This passage covers 22 T cell receptor beta chains from one sample sequenced in a study of cytomegalovirus exposure and HLA in healthy donors. It was with 60 Vbeta and 13 Jbeta primers that the PCR ran. Clones were sequenced by immunoSEQ multiplex PCR, and TCRdb holds only the in-frame ones, with some missing. The sample carries under 150,000 clones, 65% to 85% recorded once. The sequenced sample was PBMCs. All receptors come from a woman between 18 and 29 years old in good health and CMV-seronegative.

The J gene is TRBJ1-1, the V gene TRBV7-9, with a possible D match to TRBD1 (5 bases). CDR1 and CDR2 from the germline V gene are SEHNR and FQNEAQ (reference sequence). This CDR3 comprises 18 residues. V lost 6 bases to trimming and J lost 0 bases, with 23 bases between them. The CDR3 region has the DNA TGTGCCAGCAGTATTCTTGGGCTCATAAGGGGCATGAACACTGAAGCTTTCTTT. Protein sequence: CASSILGLIRGMNTEAFF.

The chain couples TRBV4-1 to TRBJ1-1; 7 nucleotides agree with TRBD1. Germline loops: CDR1 MGHRA, CDR2 YSYEKL. V shed 3 bases and J 4 bases; nucleotides not matched to a gene: 17. This CDR3 region has 18 residues. This chain's CDR3 is CASSHRSRGSTGSTEAFF. For the CDR3, the DNA is TGCGCCAGCAGCCATCGTAGCAGGGGGAGTACAGGGAGCACTGAAGCTTTCTTT.

The chain has TRBV6-6 and TRBJ2-3, with a possible D match to TRBD1 (5 bases). The CDR3 length is 14 residues. The ends were cut back, 5 bases at V and 7 bases at J, with 16 bases in the middle. Germline V gene lookup returns CDR1 MNHNY and CDR2 SVGAGI (reference sequence). This CDR3 is CASSHTEGAYTQYF. The CDR3 DNA follows: TGTGCCAGCAGTCATACAGAAGGGGCATATACGCAGTATTTT.

V is TRBV5-6 and J is TRBJ2-1; 11 nucleotides line up with TRBD2. Germline V lookup: CDR1 SGHDT, CDR2 YYEEEE. CDR3 length: 16 residues. With 4 bases clipped from V and 4 bases from J, the junction kept 7 bases outside the gene matches. The CDR3 nucleotides are TGTGCCAGCAGCCATCAGACTAGCGGGGTTTACAATGAGCAGTTCTTC. Protein sequence: CASSHQTSGVYNEQFF. Full variable domain (remainder filled in from reference TRBV5-6 and TRBJ2-1): DAGVTQSPTHLIKTRGQQVTLRCSPKSGHDTVSWYQQALGQGPQFIFQYYEEEERQRGNFPDRFSGHQFPNYSSELNVNALLLGDSALYLCASSHQTSGVYNEQFFGPGTRLTVL.

This clone was recorded a few times. The chain recombines TRBV29-1 with TRBJ1-1; D gene unclear. This CDR3 region has 14 residues. V was cut by 4 bases and J by 3 bases, with 15 bases left in between. Germline V gene sequence: CDR1 SQVTM, CDR2 ANQGSEA. CDR3 loop: CSVAPLTGYTEAFF. The DNA of the CDR3 is TGCAGCGTTGCCCCTTTGACGGGATACACTGAAGCTTTCTTT.

The chain combines TRBV5-6 with TRBJ2-1, with 7 nucleotides matching TRBD2. The CDR3 is 15 amino acids. Per the germline V gene, CDR1 is SGHDT and CDR2 is YYEEEE. Unmatched junction bases numbered 9, after V lost 0 bases and J lost 9 bases. In DNA form, the CDR3 reads TGTGCCAGCAGCTTGGAAACTAGCGCCGAGGTTGAGCAGTTCTTC. Translating it yields CASSLETSAEVEQFF.

The V call is TRBV7-2, the J call TRBJ1-5, with D unresolved. CDR3 length: 12 residues. Trimming removed 5 bases from V and 4 bases from J, with 6 bases in between. Per germline, CDR1 SGHTA and CDR2 FQGNSA. DNA for the CDR3: TGTGCCAGCAGCCTAATTAATCAGCCCCAGCATTTT. It yields the protein CASSLINQPQHF.

The genes are TRBV5-1 and TRBJ1-1; tentative D call: TRBD1 (6 bases). The CDR3 is made up of 14 amino acids. Trimming removed 2 bases from V and 0 bases from J, with 8 bases in between. The V gene's germline CDR1 is SGHRS and CDR2 YFSETQ. The chain's CDR3 is CASSFEGVNTEAFF. The CDR3 DNA follows: TGCGCCAGCAGCTTCGAGGGGGTGAACACTGAAGCTTTCTTT. Together with reference TRBV5-1 and TRBJ1-1, the CDR3 gives the full variable domain: KAGVTQTPRYLIKTRGQQVTLSCSPISGHRSVSWYQQTPGQGLQFLFEYFSETQRNKGNFPGRFSGRQFSNSRSEMNVSTLELGDSALYLCASSFEGVNTEAFFGQGTRLTVV.

The genes are TRBV29-1 and TRBJ2-1; a weak D match, TRBD1 (6 bases). CDR3 length equals 10 residues. Trimming took off 4 bases at V and 10 bases at J, with 8 bases between the two ends. The germline V gene has CDR1 SQVTM and CDR2 ANQGSEA. CDR3: CSVAGQEQFF. CDR3 DNA sequence: TGCAGCGTTGCGGGACAAGAGCAGTTCTTC.

The rearrangement links TRBV11-2 to TRBJ1-1; D call uncertain. Germline-derived CDR1 and CDR2 are SGHAT and FQNNGV. This CDR3 contains 17 residues. V was trimmed by 5 bases and J by 0 bases, leaving 19 bases between them. CDR3 in amino acids: CASSPWVLRGMNTEAFF. Written as DNA, the CDR3 is TGTGCCAGCAGCCCGTGGGTCCTAAGAGGCATGAACACTGAAGCTTTCTTT.

The CDR3 protein is CASGDSGNTIYF. The CDR3 DNA follows: TGTGCCTCCGGGGACTCTGGAAACACCATATATTTT. The chain combines TRBV19 with TRBJ1-3; D is ambiguous. The CDR3 runs 12 residues. V gave up 11 bases and J gave up 0 bases, with 8 bases separating them. The germline CDR1 and CDR2 sequences are LNHDA and SQIVND (reference sequence).

V is TRBV20-1 and J is TRBJ1-1; D remains unclear. The germline V gene has CDR1 DFQATT and CDR2 SNEGSKA (reference sequence). The CDR3 has 9 residues. The V gene lost 6 bases and the J gene lost 8 bases, with 7 bases spanning the gap. In nucleotides, the CDR3 is TGCAGTGCCCACGGGGAAGCTTTCTTT. Translation: CSAHGEAFF.

This chain uses TRBV5-1 with TRBJ2-7; a weak D match, TRBD1 (6 bases). The CDR3 totals 12 residues. CDR1 and CDR2 from the germline V gene are SGHRS and YFSETQ. Trimming stripped 4 bases from V and 7 bases from J, with 12 bases between. Here the CDR3 reads CASSTTGTEQYF. The CDR3 DNA follows: TGCGCCAGCAGCACTACAGGGACGGAGCAGTACTTC.

The chain is built from TRBV15 and TRBJ1-2; no definite D call. This CDR3 region has 12 residues. V was shortened by 5 bases and J by 6 bases, with 10 bases between the two germline ends. CDR1 is LNHNV and CDR2 is YYDKDF in the germline V gene (reference sequence). The CDR3 is CATSRVSDGYTF. The DNA of the CDR3 is TGTGCCACCAGCCGCGTGTCGGATGGCTACACCTTC. Variable domain in full (rest from reference TRBV15 and TRBJ1-2): DAMVIQNPRYQVTQFGKPVTLSCSQTLNHNVMYWYQQKSSQAPKLLFHYYDKDFNNEADTPDNFQSRRPNTSFCFLDIRSPGLGDTAMYLCATSRVSDGYTFGSGTRLTVV.

This CDR3 is CASSYERGDYNEQFF. The CDR3 nucleotides are TGTGCCAGCAGTTACGAGCGGGGCGACTACAATGAGCAGTTCTTC. This chain joins TRBV6-5 and TRBJ2-1; 7 positions match TRBD2. The J segment lost 3 bases and the V segment lost 2 bases, leaving 4 bases of the junction unmatched. Germline V gene sequence: CDR1 MNHEY, CDR2 SVGAGI. The CDR3 is 15 residues long.

This clone has just one count. V gene TRBV7-2 combines with J gene TRBJ2-3; 7 nucleotides line up with TRBD2. This CDR3 region has 17 residues. The junction had 13 bases not matched to a gene; V was cut back by 5 bases and J by 2 bases. CDR1 and CDR2 from the germline V gene are SGHTA and FQGNSA. The CDR3 DNA reads TGTGCCAGCAGCCCACCTTTTGAGGCGGGGGACACAGATACGCAGTATTTT. Its protein product is CASSPPFEAGDTDTQYF.

The chain links TRBV27 to TRBJ2-7; D is ambiguous. CDR3 size: 13 residues. The V end lost 8 bases, the J end lost 6 bases, and 17 bases lay between the germline ends. Germline V gene sequence: CDR1 MNHEY, CDR2 SMNVEV (reference sequence). This CDR3 is CASGALSTAEQYF. The DNA for the CDR3 is TGTGCCAGCGGAGCCCTGAGCACCGCCGAGCAGTACTTC.

The V call is TRBV5-4, the J call TRBJ2-7; the match to TRBD1 covers 9 bases. The CDR3 loop spans 16 amino acids. Per the germline V gene, CDR1 is SGHNT and CDR2 is YYREEE (reference sequence). Losses at the gene ends were 1 base for V and 5 bases for J; bases not matched to a gene: 10. This CDR3 is CASSLFRDRELHEQYF. The DNA for the CDR3 is TGTGCCAGCAGCTTGTTTCGGGACAGGGAACTTCACGAGCAGTACTTC.

The J gene is TRBJ1-2, the V gene TRBV5-6, with TRBD1 identical over 8 bases. V was pared by 0 bases and J by 8 bases, with 6 bases of the junction left unmatched. This CDR3 contains 14 residues. In germline, CDR1 is SGHDT, CDR2 YYEEEE. The CDR3 DNA sequence: TGTGCCAGCAGCTTGGGGACAGGGATTCGCGGCTACACCTTC. Translation: CASSLGTGIRGYTF.

V usage is TRBV5-1 and J usage is TRBJ2-2; 9 nucleotides match TRBD2. V lost 4 bases, J lost 8 bases, and 6 bases stayed unmatched. The V gene's germline CDR1 is SGHRS and CDR2 YFSETQ. This CDR3 has 14 amino acids. CDR3 sequence: CASSIAGLAGELFF. The DNA of the CDR3 is TGCGCCAGCAGCATTGCCGGACTAGCGGGGGAGCTGTTTTTT. Variable domain in full (rest from reference TRBV5-1 and TRBJ2-2): KAGVTQTPRYLIKTRGQQVTLSCSPISGHRSVSWYQQTPGQGLQFLFEYFSETQRNKGNFPGRFSGRQFSNSRSEMNVSTLELGDSALYLCASSIAGLAGELFFGEGSRLTVL.

This chain links TRBV19 with TRBJ1-4, with 9 bases matching TRBD1. Germline V CDR1 and CDR2: LNHDA, SQIVND (reference sequence). V gave up 3 bases and J gave up 8 bases; unmatched junction bases: 7. The CDR3 has 15 amino acids. The CDR3 nucleotides read TGTGCCAGTAGTATGATCGGGACAGGGTACGAAAAACTGTTTTTT. The encoded protein is CASSMIGTGYEKLFF.

This sequence joins TRBV7-9 and TRBJ1-1, with TRBD1 matching 9 bases. Trimming cost V 5 bases and J 4 bases; bases outside gene matches: 8. This CDR3 has 15 residues. The germline V gene encodes CDR1 SEHNR and CDR2 FQNEAQ (reference sequence). The CDR3 sequence: CASSPRQGVGTEAFF. The CDR3 nucleotides are TGTGCCAGCAGCCCCCGACAGGGGGTGGGCACTGAAGCTTTCTTT. The whole variable domain, filled in from reference TRBV7-9 and TRBJ1-1, reads DTGVSQNPRHKITKRGQNVTFRCDPISEHNRLYWYRQTLGQGPEFLTYFQNEAQLEKSRLLSDRFSAERPKGSFSTLEIQRTEQGDSAMYLCASSPRQGVGTEAFFGQGTRLTVV.